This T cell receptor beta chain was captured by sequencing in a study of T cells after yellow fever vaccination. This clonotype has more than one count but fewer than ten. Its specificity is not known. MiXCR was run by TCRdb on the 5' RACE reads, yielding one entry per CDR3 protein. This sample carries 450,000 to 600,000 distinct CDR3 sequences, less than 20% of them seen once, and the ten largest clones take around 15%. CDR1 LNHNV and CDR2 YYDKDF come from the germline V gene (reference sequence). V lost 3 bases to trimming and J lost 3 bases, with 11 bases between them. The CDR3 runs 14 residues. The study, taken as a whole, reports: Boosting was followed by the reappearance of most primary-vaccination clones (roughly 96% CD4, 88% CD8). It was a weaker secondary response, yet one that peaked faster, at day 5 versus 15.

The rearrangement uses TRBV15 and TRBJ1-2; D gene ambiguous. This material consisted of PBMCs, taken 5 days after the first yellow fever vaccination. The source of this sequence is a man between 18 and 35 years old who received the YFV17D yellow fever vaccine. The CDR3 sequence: CATSSGPGDYGYTF. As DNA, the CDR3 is TGTGCCACCAGCAGTGGGCCCGGGGACTATGGCTACACCTTC. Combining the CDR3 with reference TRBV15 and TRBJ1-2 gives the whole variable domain DAMVIQNPRYQVTQFGKPVTLSCSQTLNHNVMYWYQQKSSQAPKLLFHYYDKDFNNEADTPDNFQSRRPNTSFCFLDIRSPGLGDTAMYLCATSSGPGDYGYTFGSGTRLTVV.